This T cell receptor (beta chain) was profiled in a study of shared clonotypes between healthy human individuals. Study outcomes and limitations: Memory subsets generally showed lower estimated richness than naive subsets.

CDR1 is SGHAT, CDR2 FQNNGV, per germline. V was trimmed by 4 bases and J by 4 bases, leaving 11 bases between them. The CDR3 extends over 13 amino acids. The assay was immunoSEQ multiplex PCR, and TCRdb's table has in-frame clones only and misses some. The data show more than 500,000 clones, 95% to 96% seen once. Turning to this clone: Antigen: not known.

The receptor comes from a woman aged 30 to 39 in good health. The rearrangement joins TRBV11-2 to TRBJ2-7, with TRBD1 as a possible D gene (5 bases). The sample comprised naive CD4+ T cells sorted from blood. Subset denoted: CD45RA+ positively selected. CDR3 in amino acids: CASSSSYRYEQYF. The CDR3 nucleotides are TGTGCCAGCAGCTCATCCTACAGGTACGAGCAGTACTTC.